The table lists the clone carrying this T cell receptor beta chain with a few counts. What it binds is not known. The authors used template switching to add a universal primer site and gave cDNA unique molecular identifiers. TCRdb re-called the 5' RACE reads through MiXCR, storing one row per CDR3 protein. The sample has 400,000 to 550,000 distinct CDR3 sequences, roughly 21% seen once. CDR1 is ENHRY, CDR2 SYGVKD, per germline. The CDR3 extends over 14 amino acids. The germline V and J ends were trimmed by 7 bases and 4 bases, with 14 bases remaining between them. The sample belongs to a study of identical twins. Whole-study findings and limits: High-abundance cord blood beta clonotypes had fewer insertions; memory repertoires showed none.

The sample also formed part of further work on T cells expressing NK-cell markers. That study adds: There remained a lack of clarity about HCMV specificity of expanded NKG2C+ T cell clones.

This receptor was taken from a woman under 30 in good health. Sample: CD4+ T cells sorted from blood. The rearrangement links TRBV10-3 to TRBJ1-3; TRBD1 is a possible D gene (5 bases). CDR3 protein: CAITPGGLGNTIYF. The CDR3 region has the DNA TGTGCCATCACCCCGGGGGGTTTAGGAAACACCATATATTTT.